This T cell receptor (beta chain) was obtained from a study of OX40 agonist ivuxolimab in advanced cancers. Study-level background: Ivuxolimab, which patients received intravenously every 2 weeks, was dosed at 0.01 to 10 mg/kg. Study conclusions and caveats: Averaging showed that CD8+ T cells had more expanded clones than CD4+ did. Among the least clonally expanded were partial responders at 0.1-3.0 mg/kg.

In regard to this clone: Its target is not known.

This table comes from immunoSEQ multiplex PCR, and its TCRdb copy is limited to in-frame clones, with some not included. This table holds under 80,000 clones, around 85% found once. The trim removed 4 bases at V and 9 bases at J, leaving 17 bases unmatched. Germline V CDR1 and CDR2: SGHDT, YYEEEE. This CDR3 spans 17 amino acids. The TCR comes from an adult with an advanced solid tumor such as melanoma, head and neck, liver or kidney cancer. The sample in question was CD4+ or CD8+ T cells sorted from blood, obtained in a trial of the OX40 agonist ivuxolimab. The chain uses TRBV5-6 and TRBJ2-1; TRBD1 matches at 9 bases. CDR3 sequence: CASSPGLRDREVIEQFF. The CDR3 nucleotides are TGTGCCAGCAGCCCCGGCCTCCGGGACAGGGAGGTCATTGAGCAGTTCTTC.